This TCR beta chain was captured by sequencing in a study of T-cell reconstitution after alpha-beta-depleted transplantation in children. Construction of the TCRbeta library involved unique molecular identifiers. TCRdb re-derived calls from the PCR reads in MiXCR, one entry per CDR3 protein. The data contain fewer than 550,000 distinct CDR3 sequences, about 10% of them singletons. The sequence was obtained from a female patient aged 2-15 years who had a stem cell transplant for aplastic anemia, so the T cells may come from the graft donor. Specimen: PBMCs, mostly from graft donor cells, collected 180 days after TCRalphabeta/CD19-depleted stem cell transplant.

The CDR3 DNA reads as TGCGCCAGCAGCACGGGACTAGCGGGAGCTGACTACAATGAGCAGTTCTTC. Translated, it gives CASSTGLAGADYNEQFF. This chain joins TRBV5-1 and TRBJ2-1, with 14 bases lining up with TRBD2. Trimming at V came to 4 bases and at J to 3 bases, leaving 6 bases not matched to a gene. Germline V gene lookup returns CDR1 SGHRS and CDR2 YFSETQ. There are 17 residues in the CDR3.